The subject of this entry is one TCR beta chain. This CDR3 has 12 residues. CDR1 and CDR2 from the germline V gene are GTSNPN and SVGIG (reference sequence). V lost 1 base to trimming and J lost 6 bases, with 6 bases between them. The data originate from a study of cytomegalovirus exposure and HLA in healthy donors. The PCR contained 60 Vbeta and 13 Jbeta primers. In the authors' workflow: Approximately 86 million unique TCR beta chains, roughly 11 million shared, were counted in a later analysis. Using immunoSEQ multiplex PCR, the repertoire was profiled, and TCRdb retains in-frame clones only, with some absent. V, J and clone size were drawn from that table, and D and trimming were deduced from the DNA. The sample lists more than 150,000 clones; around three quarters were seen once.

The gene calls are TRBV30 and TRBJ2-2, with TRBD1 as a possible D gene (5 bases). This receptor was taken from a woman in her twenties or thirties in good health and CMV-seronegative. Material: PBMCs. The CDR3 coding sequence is TGTGCCTGGAGTGGGGGCCCCGGGGAGCTGTTTTTT. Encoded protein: CAWSGGPGELFF. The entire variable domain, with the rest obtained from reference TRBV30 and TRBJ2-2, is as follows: SQTIHQWPATLVQPVGSPLSLECTVEGTSNPNLYWYRQAAGRGLQLLFYSVGIGQISSEVPQNLSASRPQDRQFILSSKKLLLSDSGFYLCAWSGGPGELFFGEGSRLTVL.